The entry below gives a single T cell receptor beta chain sequence along with its context. These data are taken from a study of blood T cell repertoires in COVID-19. Original processing methods: Reference gene primer amplification gave estimated nucleated cell counts. The assay was immunoSEQ multiplex PCR, and TCRdb's table has in-frame clones only and misses some. V, J and clone size are those of that table, while D and trimming were read from the DNA. The profile shows 95,000 to 150,000 clones, roughly 89% of them singletons. The CDR3 spans 17 residues. Germline assignment: CDR1 MNHEY and CDR2 SVGEGT. The V end was cut by 1 base, the J end by 3 bases, with 15 bases between. The age range of participants was 18 to 89 years, with residence in under 30 US areas.

The source of this sequence is a woman in her twenties or thirties who had recovered from COVID-19. Specimen: PBMCs or T cells enriched from blood (not recorded which). The rearrangement uses TRBV6-2 or TRBV6-3 and TRBJ2-2; D perhaps matches TRBD2 (7 bases). Written as DNA, the CDR3 is TGTGCCAGCAGTTACTTGGCCGGGGGGCGGGACACCGGGGAGCTGTTTTTT. Amino acids: CASSYLAGGRDTGELFF.